The sample holds a few counts of the clone carrying this TCR beta chain. The data derive from a study of beta chain features in type 1 diabetes. As every portion of the isolated RNA was reverse transcribed, the sequencing read expressed TCRB transcripts. Here immunoSEQ multiplex PCR was the method, and the copy in TCRdb shows in-frame clones only, minus some. Altogether hundreds of thousands of clones are present, 15% to 20% being singletons, with the ten largest covering 0.02% to 0.03%. Looked up from germline, CDR1 is LNHNV and CDR2 is YYDKDF (reference sequence). This CDR3 is 16 amino acids long. V was clipped by 5 bases and J by 4 bases; unmatched bases: 10.

The receptor was isolated from a woman aged 18-35 years in good health. The V gene is TRBV15, the J gene TRBJ2-2, with 7 bases matching TRBD2. The source material was naive CD4+ T cells from blood. The CDR3 region has the DNA TGTGCCACCAGCTTGAGTGGGGCTAGCGGCACCGGGGAGCTGTTTTTT. Translation gives CATSLSGASGTGELFF.